These 16 T cell receptor beta chains came from one sample sequenced in a study of blood T cell repertoires in COVID-19. TCRdb's table, derived via immunoSEQ multiplex PCR, lists solely in-frame clones and lacks some. The data show over 150,000 clones, around four fifths seen once. Specimen: PBMCs or T cells enriched from blood (not recorded which). The receptors were sampled from a woman aged 45-65 years who had recovered from COVID-19.

The CDR3 reads CASSHTVSTNEKLFF. The CDR3 DNA follows: TGTGCCAGTAGTCACACCGTCTCTACTAATGAAAAACTGTTTTTT. The rearrangement joins TRBV19 to TRBJ1-4; D gene uncertain. Per germline, CDR1 LNHDA and CDR2 SQIVND (reference sequence). The CDR3 is 15 residues long. Trimming cost V 5 bases and J 2 bases, with 12 bases left between them.

This clone was seen ten or more times. This chain joins TRBV7-2 and TRBJ2-7, with 8 bases lining up with TRBD2. The CDR3 sequence is 15 residues long. Per the germline V gene, CDR1 is SGHTA and CDR2 is FQGNSA. The V segment lost 5 bases and the J segment 1 base; nucleotides outside the gene matches: 7. The CDR3 sequence is CASSKAGVSSYEQYF. Here the CDR3 DNA reads TGTGCCAGCAGCAAAGCGGGAGTGAGTTCCTACGAGCAGTACTTC.

This chain connects TRBV19 to TRBJ2-3; D is unclear. The CDR3 length is 13 residues. Germline V lookup: CDR1 LNHDA, CDR2 SQIVND (reference sequence). V was cut by 6 bases and J by 1 base, with 8 bases left in between. The CDR3 is CASRGGRTDTQYF. CDR3 nucleotides: TGTGCCAGTAGGGGTGGGCGCACAGATACGCAGTATTTT.

In DNA, the CDR3 is TGTGCCAGCAGTAGACAGACAGTGCAGCCCCAGCATTTT. It is translated as CASSRQTVQPQHF. The chain recombines TRBV6-6 with TRBJ1-5; the D gene is possibly TRBD1 (5 bases). Trimming removed 5 bases from V and 7 bases from J, with 12 bases in between. Germline V gene data show CDR1 as MNHNY and CDR2 as SVGAGI (reference sequence). The length of the CDR3 is 13 residues.

CDR3 protein: CASSLKLARTGGDGYTF. The CDR3 DNA reads TGTGCCAGCAGCTTGAAATTAGCCCGAACAGGGGGCGATGGCTACACCTTC. V is TRBV7-8 and J is TRBJ1-2; 9 bases map to TRBD1. The germline CDR1 and CDR2 sequences are SGHVS and FQNEAQ. V trimming: 3 bases; J trimming: 6 bases; junction bases outside the gene matches: 14. The CDR3 is made up of 17 amino acids.

The rearrangement joins TRBV27 to TRBJ1-6, with 8 bases matching TRBD1. The CDR3 runs 17 residues. The germline V gene has CDR1 MNHEY and CDR2 SMNVEV (reference sequence). V lost 1 base, J lost 7 bases, and 9 bases stayed unmatched. CDR3 sequence: CASSLFLQGAHNSPLHF. In nucleotides, the CDR3 is TGTGCCAGCAGTTTATTCCTCCAGGGGGCGCACAATTCACCCCTCCACTTT.

The V gene is TRBV7-3, the J gene TRBJ2-2, with D perhaps matching TRBD2 (5 bases). The CDR3 covers 13 residues. V lost 3 bases and J lost 6, with 8 bases in between. CDR1 SGHTA and CDR2 FQGTGA come from the germline V gene. The CDR3, as DNA: TGTGCCAGCAGCTTGGACTTAGCCGGGGAGCTGTTTTTT. The encoded protein is CASSLDLAGELFF.

The CDR3 is CASSLRGVGHDEQYF. The CDR3 DNA is TGTGCCAGCAGCTTACGGGGGGTTGGCCATGACGAGCAGTACTTC. The rearrangement joins TRBV11-2 to TRBJ2-7; 7 bases match TRBD2. Germline V CDR1 and CDR2: SGHAT, FQNNGV. Germline trimming cut 2 bases from V and 5 bases from J; bases unmatched to any gene: 9. The CDR3 has 15 amino acids.

This chain joins TRBV29-1 and TRBJ1-1; 10 bases fit TRBD1. This CDR3 spans 14 amino acids. The V segment lost 1 base and the J segment 5 bases; nucleotides outside the gene matches: 4. Germline V lookup: CDR1 SQVTM, CDR2 ANQGSEA. For the CDR3, the DNA is TGCAGCGTTGAAGCAGACAGGGGGCTGACTGAAGCTTTCTTT. It codes for CSVEADRGLTEAFF.

The J gene is TRBJ1-1, the V gene TRBV5-8; TRBD1 aligns across 8 bases. The germline V gene encodes CDR1 SGHTS and CDR2 YDEGEE. CDR3 length: 14 amino acids. Trimming removed 3 bases from V and 5 bases from J; junction bases left unmatched: 6. CDR3 sequence: CASSSRTGRTEAFF. The CDR3 DNA sequence: TGTGCCAGCAGCTCGAGGACAGGGAGGACTGAAGCTTTCTTT.

This chain links TRBV20-1 with TRBJ1-5, with D possibly being TRBD1 (6 bases). Germline V lookup: CDR1 DFQATT, CDR2 SNEGSKA (reference sequence). This CDR3 has 15 amino acids. Trimming removed 3 bases at V and 0 bases at J, with 12 bases between. Here the CDR3 DNA reads TGCAGTGCTAGTAGGGGGTTCGATAGCAATCAGCCCCAGCATTTT. Its translation is CSASRGFDSNQPQHF.

The genes are TRBV18 and TRBJ2-5; D possibly corresponds to TRBD1 (5 bases). Per germline, CDR1 KGHSH and CDR2 LQKENI. Trimming shortened V by 1 base and J by 2 bases, and 8 bases separated the two germline ends. The CDR3 sequence is 14 residues long. The CDR3 loop reads CASSPLGLQETQYF. Written as DNA, the CDR3 is TGTGCCAGCTCACCACTGGGGCTTCAAGAGACCCAGTACTTC.

In nucleotides, the CDR3 is TGTGCCAGCAGGAAGACAGGGGCCCCAGGGGTGTCTGAGGGCTACACCTTC. Amino acid sequence: CASRKTGAPGVSEGYTF. The V gene is TRBV2, the J gene TRBJ1-2; 8 nucleotides line up with TRBD1. From germline, CDR1 is SNHLY and CDR2 FYNNEI. The V and J ends lost 6 bases and 8 bases, in that order; junction bases with no gene match: 20. The CDR3 spans 17 residues. The full variable domain, in which reference TRBV2 and TRBJ1-2 provide the parts outside the CDR3, is EPEVTQTPSHQVTQMGQEVILRCVPISNHLYFYWYRQILGQKVEFLVSFYNNEISEKSEIFDDQFSVERPDGSNFTLKIRSTKLEDSAMYFCASRKTGAPGVSEGYTFGSGTRLTVV.

This clone was seen a few times. The chain joins TRBV24-1 to TRBJ1-2, with D perhaps TRBD1 (6 bases). Trimming shortened V by 5 bases and J by 7 bases, and 13 bases separated the two germline ends. The CDR3 extends over 13 amino acids. Per germline, CDR1 KGHDR and CDR2 SFDVKD. The CDR3 reads CATSVGQDSGYTF. The DNA of the CDR3 is TGTGCCACCAGTGTGGGGCAGGACAGTGGCTACACCTTC.

This clone has only a few counts. The V gene is TRBV6-5, the J gene TRBJ2-2, with D uncertain. CDR3 size: 13 residues. Germline V gives CDR1 MNHEY, CDR2 SVGAGI. V lost 6 bases and J lost 5, with 10 bases in between. CDR3 DNA sequence: TGTGCCAGCAGCAATAGAGTAACCGGGGAGCTGTTTTTT. It translates to CASSNRVTGELFF.

The rearrangement joins TRBV7-3 to TRBJ1-2; 7 bases are shared with TRBD1. The CDR3 contains 16 residues. From germline, CDR1 is SGHTA and CDR2 FQGTGA. V gave up 5 bases and J gave up 4 bases; unmatched junction bases: 13. CDR3 amino acids: CASSPTGTAYRYGYTF. In nucleotides, the CDR3 is TGTGCCAGCAGCCCAACCGGGACAGCCTATCGCTATGGCTACACCTTC.